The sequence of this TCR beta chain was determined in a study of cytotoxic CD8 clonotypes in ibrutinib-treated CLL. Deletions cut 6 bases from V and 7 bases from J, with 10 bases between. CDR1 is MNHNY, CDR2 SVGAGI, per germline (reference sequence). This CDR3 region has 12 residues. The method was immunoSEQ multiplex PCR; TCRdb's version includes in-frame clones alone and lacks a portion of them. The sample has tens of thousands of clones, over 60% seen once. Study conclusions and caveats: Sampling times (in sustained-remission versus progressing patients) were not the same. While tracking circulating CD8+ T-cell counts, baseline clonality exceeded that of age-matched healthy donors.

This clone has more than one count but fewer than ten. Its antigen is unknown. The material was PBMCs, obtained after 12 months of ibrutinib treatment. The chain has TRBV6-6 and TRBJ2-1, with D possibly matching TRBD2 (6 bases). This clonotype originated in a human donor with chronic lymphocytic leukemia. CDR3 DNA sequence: TGTGCCAGCAGGGAGGGGTGGAATGAGCAGTTCTTC. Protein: CASREGWNEQFF.